The rows below give T cell receptor beta chains drawn from one sample of a study of cytomegalovirus exposure and HLA in healthy donors. Here immunoSEQ multiplex PCR was the method, and the copy in TCRdb shows in-frame clones only, minus some. This sample has some 140,000 clones, with around nine tenths found just once. The sample was PBMCs. Receptor source: a woman aged 25 to 39 in good health and CMV-seronegative. The CDR3 runs from the conserved cysteine through the conserved F or W. A D gene is named only where the DNA matches it firmly. The size of a clone is reported for some rows only, either as once, few or many, or as a class for expanded clones.

d_gene: -; abundance: once; v_gene: TRBV7-9; j_gene: TRBJ1-1; CDR3nt: TGTGCCAGCAACGAGGGAATGAACACTGAAGCTTTCTTT; CDR3aa: CASNEGMNTEAFF
d_gene: -; abundance: -; v_gene: TRBV6-1; j_gene: TRBJ2-2; CDR3nt: TGTGCCAGCTGGTCTTACAGGAGAGGCGGGGAGCTGTTTTTT; CDR3aa: CASWSYRRGGELFF
d_gene: TRBD1; abundance: -; v_gene: TRBV18; j_gene: TRBJ1-4; CDR3nt: TGTGCCAGCTCCCGTGGCGGGACAGATGAAAAACTGTTTTTT; CDR3aa: CASSRGGTDEKLFF
d_gene: TRBD1; abundance: -; v_gene: TRBV4-2; j_gene: TRBJ1-5; CDR3nt: TGTGCCAGCAGCCCGGACAGGGGGCTTGGGCAGCCCCAGCATTTT; CDR3aa: CASSPDRGLGQPQHF
d_gene: TRBD1; abundance: -; v_gene: TRBV28; j_gene: TRBJ2-7; CDR3nt: TGTGCCAGCAGTCGACAGGGTGGCGAGCAGTACTTC; CDR3aa: CASSRQGGEQYF
d_gene: -; abundance: -; v_gene: TRBV9; j_gene: TRBJ2-7; CDR3nt: TGTGCCAGCAGCGTAGGAGGGGCGGGGGAGCAGTACTTC; CDR3aa: CASSVGGAGEQYF
d_gene: -; abundance: -; v_gene: TRBV7-2; j_gene: TRBJ2-7; CDR3nt: TGTGCCAGCAGCTTCCGAGATGCTTATTACGAGCAGTACTTC; CDR3aa: CASSFRDAYYEQYF
d_gene: -; abundance: -; v_gene: TRBV5-1; j_gene: TRBJ2-5; CDR3nt: TGCGCCAGCGGCGGGACAGAAGAGACCCAGTACTTC; CDR3aa: CASGGTEETQYF
d_gene: TRBD1; abundance: -; v_gene: TRBV28; j_gene: TRBJ1-2; CDR3nt: TGTGCCAGCAGCAGGGACAGTAACTATGGCTACACCTTC; CDR3aa: CASSRDSNYGYTF
d_gene: TRBD2; abundance: once; v_gene: TRBV6-5; j_gene: TRBJ2-7; CDR3nt: TGTGCCAGCAGCTCCGGGACTAGCGGCGGGGACGAGCAGTACTTC; CDR3aa: CASSSGTSGGDEQYF
d_gene: TRBD2; abundance: once; v_gene: TRBV6-6; j_gene: TRBJ2-1; CDR3nt: TGTGCCAGCAGTCTTAGCGGGAGGGCCTACAATGAGCAGTTCTTC; CDR3aa: CASSLSGRAYNEQFF
d_gene: TRBD1; abundance: -; v_gene: TRBV28; j_gene: TRBJ2-6; CDR3nt: TGTGCCAGCAGTTTAGTTGGACAGGGGGGCTCTGGGGCCAACGTCCTGACTTTC; CDR3aa: CASSLVGQGGSGANVLTF
d_gene: -; abundance: -; v_gene: TRBV4-3; j_gene: TRBJ2-7; CDR3nt: TGCGCCAGCAGCCAAGGCCCTAGAGGATACGAGCAGTACTTC; CDR3aa: CASSQGPRGYEQYF
d_gene: -; abundance: -; v_gene: TRBV5-1; j_gene: TRBJ2-5; CDR3nt: TGCGCCAGCAGCCTTCGAGGGGGACAAGAGACCCAGTACTTC; CDR3aa: CASSLRGGQETQYF
d_gene: -; abundance: -; v_gene: TRBV4-2; j_gene: TRBJ2-5; CDR3nt: TGTGCCAGCAGCCAAGATCGGCTAGCGGAGACCCAGTACTTC; CDR3aa: CASSQDRLAETQYF
d_gene: -; abundance: -; v_gene: TRBV6-5; j_gene: TRBJ2-1; CDR3nt: TGTGCCAGCAGTTATGCTAGCGTTAATGAGCAGTTCTTC; CDR3aa: CASSYASVNEQFF
d_gene: TRBD2; abundance: -; v_gene: TRBV7-2; j_gene: TRBJ2-7; CDR3nt: TGTGCCAGCAGCGTGGGGGGAGGGCCTGTATACGAGCAGTACTTC; CDR3aa: CASSVGGGPVYEQYF
d_gene: -; abundance: once; v_gene: TRBV7-9; j_gene: TRBJ2-1; CDR3nt: TGTGCCAGCAGCTCGGACAGAGTAGCCTACAATGAGCAGTTCTTC; CDR3aa: CASSSDRVAYNEQFF
d_gene: TRBD1; abundance: once; v_gene: TRBV29-1; j_gene: TRBJ2-7; CDR3nt: TGCAGCGTTGAAGAGTTTGGGACAGGAGCCTACGAGCAGTACTTC; CDR3aa: CSVEEFGTGAYEQYF
d_gene: -; abundance: -; v_gene: TRBV7-2; j_gene: TRBJ2-2; CDR3nt: TGTGCCAGCAGCTTAGCGTACGCACTACGTGACGGGAACACCGGGGAGCTGTTTTTT; CDR3aa: CASSLAYALRDGNTGELFF
d_gene: -; abundance: once; v_gene: TRBV4-3; j_gene: TRBJ2-2; CDR3nt: TGCGCCAGCAGCCAAGGGATGGGCAGGGGTCACGGGGAGCTGTTTTTT; CDR3aa: CASSQGMGRGHGELFF
d_gene: TRBD2; abundance: -; v_gene: TRBV7-8; j_gene: TRBJ2-5; CDR3nt: TGTGCCAGCAGCTTATTTGGACTAGCGGGGGAACGGGAGACCCAGTACTTC; CDR3aa: CASSLFGLAGERETQYF
d_gene: TRBD2; abundance: -; v_gene: TRBV27; j_gene: TRBJ2-7; CDR3nt: TGTGCCAGCAGTTTAGTCCGCGCGGGGGACTACGAGCAGTACTTC; CDR3aa: CASSLVRAGDYEQYF
d_gene: -; abundance: -; v_gene: TRBV7-9; j_gene: TRBJ1-4; CDR3nt: TGTGCCAGCAGCCCGCCATCTAAAGAAAAACTGTTTTTT; CDR3aa: CASSPPSKEKLFF
d_gene: TRBD2; abundance: once; v_gene: TRBV13; j_gene: TRBJ2-7; CDR3nt: TGTGCCAGCAGCGCCTCGTCCCCTCTAGCGGGAGTAGTGTACGAGCAGTACTTC; CDR3aa: CASSASSPLAGVVYEQYF
d_gene: TRBD2; abundance: -; v_gene: TRBV4-1; j_gene: TRBJ2-3; CDR3nt: TGCGCCAGCAGCCAACTAGCGGGGGGACCAGATACGCAGTATTTT; CDR3aa: CASSQLAGGPDTQYF
d_gene: TRBD1; abundance: few; v_gene: TRBV28; j_gene: TRBJ2-7; CDR3nt: TGTGCCAGCAGTTCCGTCGGACAGGGCAGCGGTTACGAGCAGTACTTC; CDR3aa: CASSSVGQGSGYEQYF
d_gene: -; abundance: -; v_gene: TRBV4-1; j_gene: TRBJ2-1; CDR3nt: TGCGCCAGCAGCCAAGACCTTTACAATGAGCAGTTCTTC; CDR3aa: CASSQDLYNEQFF
d_gene: -; abundance: -; v_gene: TRBV28; j_gene: TRBJ2-7; CDR3nt: TGTGCCAGCAGGGAAGACTTAGCAACCGAGCAGTACTTC; CDR3aa: CASREDLATEQYF
d_gene: TRBD1; abundance: -; v_gene: TRBV7-9; j_gene: TRBJ2-7; CDR3nt: TGTGCCAGCAGCCGACAGGGATCTAACGAGCAGTACTTC; CDR3aa: CASSRQGSNEQYF
d_gene: -; abundance: once; v_gene: TRBV2; j_gene: TRBJ1-2; CDR3nt: TGTGCCAGCAGGGACAGATCTAACTATGGCTACACCTTC; CDR3aa: CASRDRSNYGYTF
d_gene: -; abundance: -; v_gene: TRBV7-9; j_gene: TRBJ2-5; CDR3nt: TGTGCCAGCAGCTTAGGAGGCTTCCAAGAGACCCAGTACTTC; CDR3aa: CASSLGGFQETQYF
d_gene: TRBD1; abundance: -; v_gene: TRBV10-3; j_gene: TRBJ1-1; CDR3nt: TGTGCCACCGGACAGGGGGAGTCTGTGAGGGACACTGAAGCTTTCTTT; CDR3aa: CATGQGESVRDTEAFF
d_gene: -; abundance: -; v_gene: TRBV5-6; j_gene: TRBJ1-3; CDR3nt: TGTGCCAGCAGCCCTAATGGGGGCTCACACTCTGGAAACACCATATATTTT; CDR3aa: CASSPNGGSHSGNTIYF
d_gene: TRBD1; abundance: -; v_gene: TRBV7-2; j_gene: TRBJ1-2; CDR3nt: TGTGCCAGCAGCGCCGCCGGGACAGGGGTCTATGGCTACACCTTC; CDR3aa: CASSAAGTGVYGYTF
d_gene: -; abundance: once; v_gene: TRBV10-3; j_gene: TRBJ1-5; CDR3nt: TGTGCCATCAGTGACCGAATTCGACAGGACAATCAGCCCCAGCATTTT; CDR3aa: CAISDRIRQDNQPQHF
d_gene: TRBD1; abundance: -; v_gene: TRBV28; j_gene: TRBJ1-2; CDR3nt: TGTGCCAGCAGTTGGACAGGGCGTCTGCGGGGCTACACCTTC; CDR3aa: CASSWTGRLRGYTF
d_gene: TRBD1; abundance: once; v_gene: TRBV6-5; j_gene: TRBJ1-2; CDR3nt: TGTGCCAGCAGTTTGACAGGGTCCCGGGGTTTGGGAGGCTACACCTTC; CDR3aa: CASSLTGSRGLGGYTF
d_gene: TRBD1; abundance: once; v_gene: TRBV13; j_gene: TRBJ1-4; CDR3nt: TGTGCCAGCAGCCTGGGACAGGGAGTTGAAAAACTGTTTTTT; CDR3aa: CASSLGQGVEKLFF
d_gene: TRBD1; abundance: once; v_gene: TRBV28; j_gene: TRBJ1-5; CDR3nt: TGTGCCAGCAGTTACCGGGACAGGGGTATCAATCAGCCCCAGCATTTT; CDR3aa: CASSYRDRGINQPQHF
d_gene: TRBD2; abundance: few; v_gene: TRBV6-5; j_gene: TRBJ2-3; CDR3nt: TGTGCCAGCAGTTCGGTGCCCGGGGGGGCCCCAGATACGCAGTATTTT; CDR3aa: CASSSVPGGAPDTQYF
d_gene: -; abundance: -; v_gene: TRBV10-1; j_gene: TRBJ2-1; CDR3nt: TGCGCCAGCAGTGAGAGACTAGTGACAGAGCAGTTCTTC; CDR3aa: CASSERLVTEQFF
d_gene: -; abundance: -; v_gene: TRBV7-9; j_gene: TRBJ1-5; CDR3nt: TGTGCCAGCAGCTTAGCGGAACCTTTTGGGGAGGATCAGCCCCAGCATTTT; CDR3aa: CASSLAEPFGEDQPQHF
d_gene: TRBD2; abundance: -; v_gene: TRBV28; j_gene: TRBJ2-7; CDR3nt: TGTGCCAGCAGTTCCAACGGGGGGTCTCGATTCTACGAGCAGTACTTC; CDR3aa: CASSSNGGSRFYEQYF
d_gene: TRBD2; abundance: -; v_gene: TRBV4-1; j_gene: TRBJ2-4; CDR3nt: TGCGCCAGCAGCCTGATGCCAGCGGGAAAGGACATTCAGTACTTC; CDR3aa: CASSLMPAGKDIQYF
d_gene: TRBD1; abundance: -; v_gene: TRBV27; j_gene: TRBJ2-7; CDR3nt: TGTGCCAGCAGTCCAGGGACAGCCCCCTACGAGCAGTACTTC; CDR3aa: CASSPGTAPYEQYF
d_gene: -; abundance: -; v_gene: TRBV6-1; j_gene: TRBJ1-3; CDR3nt: TGTGCCAGCAGTGAATTGAGGGCAGGCTCCTCTGGAAACACCATATATTTT; CDR3aa: CASSELRAGSSGNTIYF
d_gene: -; abundance: -; v_gene: TRBV25-1; j_gene: TRBJ2-7; CDR3nt: TGTGCCAGCAGTGAGCCCTCGACAGACCTCTACGAGCAGTACTTC; CDR3aa: CASSEPSTDLYEQYF
d_gene: TRBD2; abundance: -; v_gene: TRBV28; j_gene: TRBJ2-5; CDR3nt: TGTGCCAGCAGTTTATTAACCATGTGGGCTAGCGGACGGATTAGAGAGACCCAGTACTTC; CDR3aa: CASSLLTMWASGRIRETQYF
d_gene: TRBD2; abundance: -; v_gene: TRBV30; j_gene: TRBJ2-1; CDR3nt: TGTGCCTGGGCCGGGACTAGCTCCTACAATGAGCAGTTCTTC; CDR3aa: CAWAGTSSYNEQFF
d_gene: -; abundance: -; v_gene: TRBV18; j_gene: TRBJ1-5; CDR3nt: TGTGCCAGCTCACCATCAGGGGCATGGGGTCAGCCCCAGCATTTT; CDR3aa: CASSPSGAWGQPQHF
d_gene: TRBD1; abundance: -; v_gene: TRBV27; j_gene: TRBJ1-1; CDR3nt: TGTGCCAGCACCCAGACAGGGAGGACTGAAGCTTTCTTT; CDR3aa: CASTQTGRTEAFF
d_gene: -; abundance: few; v_gene: TRBV2; j_gene: TRBJ1-6; CDR3nt: TGTGCCAGCAGGCAAAGGAGCTCCTATAATTCACCCCTCCACTTT; CDR3aa: CASRQRSSYNSPLHF
d_gene: TRBD1; abundance: -; v_gene: TRBV15; j_gene: TRBJ2-7; CDR3nt: TGTGCCACCGCATCGTCCGACAGGGGACTCTACGAGCAGTACTTC; CDR3aa: CATASSDRGLYEQYF
d_gene: TRBD1; abundance: -; v_gene: TRBV5-5; j_gene: TRBJ1-2; CDR3nt: TGTGCCAGCAGCTTGGACAGGGGAGCTAACTATGGCTACACCTTC; CDR3aa: CASSLDRGANYGYTF